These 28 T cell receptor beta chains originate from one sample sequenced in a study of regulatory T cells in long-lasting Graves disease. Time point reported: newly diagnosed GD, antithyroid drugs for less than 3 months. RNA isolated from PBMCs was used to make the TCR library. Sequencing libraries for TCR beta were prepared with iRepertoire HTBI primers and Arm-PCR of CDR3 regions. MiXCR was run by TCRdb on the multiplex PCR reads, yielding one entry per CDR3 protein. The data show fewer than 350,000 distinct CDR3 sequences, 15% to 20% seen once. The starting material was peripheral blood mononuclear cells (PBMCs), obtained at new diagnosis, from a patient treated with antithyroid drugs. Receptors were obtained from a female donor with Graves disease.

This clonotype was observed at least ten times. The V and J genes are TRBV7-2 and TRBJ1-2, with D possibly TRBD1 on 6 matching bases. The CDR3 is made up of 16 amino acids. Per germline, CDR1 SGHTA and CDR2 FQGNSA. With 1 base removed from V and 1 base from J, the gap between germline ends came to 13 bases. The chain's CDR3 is CASSLEGRGGNYGYTF. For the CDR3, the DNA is TGTGCCAGCAGCTTAGAGGGCAGGGGCGGTAACTATGGCTACACCTTC.

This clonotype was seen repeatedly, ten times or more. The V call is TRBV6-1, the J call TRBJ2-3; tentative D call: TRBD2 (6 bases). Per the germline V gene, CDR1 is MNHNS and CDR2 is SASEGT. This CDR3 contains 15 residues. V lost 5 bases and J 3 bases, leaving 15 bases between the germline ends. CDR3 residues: CASSTHSGGTDTQYF. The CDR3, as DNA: TGTGCCAGCAGTACCCATTCCGGGGGTACAGATACGCAGTATTTT.

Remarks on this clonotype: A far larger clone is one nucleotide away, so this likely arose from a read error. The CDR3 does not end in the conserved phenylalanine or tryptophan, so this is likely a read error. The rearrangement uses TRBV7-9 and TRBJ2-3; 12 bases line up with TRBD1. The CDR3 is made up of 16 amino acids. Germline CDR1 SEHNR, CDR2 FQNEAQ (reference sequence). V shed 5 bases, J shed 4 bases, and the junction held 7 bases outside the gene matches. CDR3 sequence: CASSQTGTGGADTQYL. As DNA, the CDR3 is TGTGCCAGCAGCCAAACCGGGACAGGGGGCGCAGATACGCAGTATCTT.

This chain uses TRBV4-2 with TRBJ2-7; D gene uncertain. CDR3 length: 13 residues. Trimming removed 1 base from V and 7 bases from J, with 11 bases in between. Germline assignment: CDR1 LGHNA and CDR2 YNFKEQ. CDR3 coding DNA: TGTGCCAGCAGCCAAGCAATAGGCGGAGAGCAGTACTTC. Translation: CASSQAIGGEQYF.

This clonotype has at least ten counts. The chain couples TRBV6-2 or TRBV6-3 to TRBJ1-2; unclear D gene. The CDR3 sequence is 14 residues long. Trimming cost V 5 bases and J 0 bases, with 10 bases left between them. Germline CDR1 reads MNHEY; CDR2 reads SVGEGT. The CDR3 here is CASSERGANYGYTF. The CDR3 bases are TGTGCCAGCAGTGAGCGAGGAGCTAACTATGGCTACACCTTC.

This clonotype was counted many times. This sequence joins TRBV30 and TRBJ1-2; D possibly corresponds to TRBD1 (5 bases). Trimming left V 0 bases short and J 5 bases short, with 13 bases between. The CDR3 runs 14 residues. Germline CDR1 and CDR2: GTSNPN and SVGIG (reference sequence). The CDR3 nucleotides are TGTGCCTGGAGTGTACCAGGGTCGAAGTATGGCTACACCTTC. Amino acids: CAWSVPGSKYGYTF.

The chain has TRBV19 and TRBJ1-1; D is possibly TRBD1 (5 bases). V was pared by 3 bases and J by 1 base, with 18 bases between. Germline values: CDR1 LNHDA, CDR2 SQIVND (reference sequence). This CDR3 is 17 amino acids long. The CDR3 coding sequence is TGTGCCAGTAGTATCTTAAGTTTGGGGGGAGCGAACACTGAAGCTTTCTTT. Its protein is CASSILSLGGANTEAFF.

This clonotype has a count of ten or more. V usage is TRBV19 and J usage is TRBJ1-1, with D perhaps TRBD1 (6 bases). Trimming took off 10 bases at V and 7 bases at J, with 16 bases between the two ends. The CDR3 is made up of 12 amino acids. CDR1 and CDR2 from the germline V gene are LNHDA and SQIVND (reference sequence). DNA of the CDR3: TGTGCCACCCTTGGGGGCGCCGGTGAAGCTTTCTTT. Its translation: CATLGGAGEAFF.

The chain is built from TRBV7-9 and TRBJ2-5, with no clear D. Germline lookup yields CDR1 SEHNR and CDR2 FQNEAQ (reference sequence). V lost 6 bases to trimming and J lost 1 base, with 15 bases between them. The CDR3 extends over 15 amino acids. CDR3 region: CASSSYSPGQETQYF. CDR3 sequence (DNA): TGTGCCAGCAGTTCCTATAGTCCAGGCCAAGAGACCCAGTACTTC.

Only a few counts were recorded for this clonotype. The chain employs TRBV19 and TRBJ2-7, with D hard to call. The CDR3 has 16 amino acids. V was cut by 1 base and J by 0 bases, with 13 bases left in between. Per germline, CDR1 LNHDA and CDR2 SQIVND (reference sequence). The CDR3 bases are TGTGCCAGTAGTATAGTCTCGGCCTTAAGCTCCTACGAGCAGTACTTC. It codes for CASSIVSALSSYEQYF. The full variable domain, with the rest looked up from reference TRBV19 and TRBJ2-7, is DGGITQSPKYLFRKEGQNVTLSCEQNLNHDAMYWYRQDPGQGLRLIYYSQIVNDFQKGDIAEGYSVSREKKESFPLTVTSAQKNPTAFYLCASSIVSALSSYEQYFGPGTRLTVT.

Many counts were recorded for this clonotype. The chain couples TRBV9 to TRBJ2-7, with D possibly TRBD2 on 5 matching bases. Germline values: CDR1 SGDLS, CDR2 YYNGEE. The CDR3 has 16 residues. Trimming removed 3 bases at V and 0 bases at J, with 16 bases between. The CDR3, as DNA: TGTGCCAGCAGCGCATCGACTGGCCTAGCCTCCTACGAGCAGTACTTC. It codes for CASSASTGLASYEQYF.

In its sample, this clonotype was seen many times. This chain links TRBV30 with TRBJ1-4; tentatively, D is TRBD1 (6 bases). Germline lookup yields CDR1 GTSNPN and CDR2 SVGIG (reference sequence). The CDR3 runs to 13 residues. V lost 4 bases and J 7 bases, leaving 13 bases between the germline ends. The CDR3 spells CAWTQGPGEKLFF. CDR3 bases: TGTGCCTGGACTCAGGGGCCCGGTGAAAAACTGTTTTTT.

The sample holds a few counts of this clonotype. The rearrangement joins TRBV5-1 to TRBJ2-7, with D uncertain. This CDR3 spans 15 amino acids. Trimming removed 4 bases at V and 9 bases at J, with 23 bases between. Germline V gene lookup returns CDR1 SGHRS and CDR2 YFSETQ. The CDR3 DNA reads TGCGCCAGCAGCCCCAACCCCTCCCCGCCTGAGCGGCAGTACTTC. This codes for CASSPNPSPPERQYF.

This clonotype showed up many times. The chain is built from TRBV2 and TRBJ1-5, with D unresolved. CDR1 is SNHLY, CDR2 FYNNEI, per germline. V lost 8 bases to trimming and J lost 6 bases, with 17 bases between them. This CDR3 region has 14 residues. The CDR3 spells CASDLAYLRQPQHF. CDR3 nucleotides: TGTGCCAGCGACCTGGCCTACCTGCGTCAGCCCCAGCATTTT.

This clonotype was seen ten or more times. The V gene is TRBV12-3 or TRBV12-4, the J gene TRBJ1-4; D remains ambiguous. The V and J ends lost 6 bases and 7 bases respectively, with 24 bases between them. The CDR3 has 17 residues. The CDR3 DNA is TGTGCCAGCAGCTCATCCGAACGGCGGGGAGTGAGTGAAAAACTGTTTTTT. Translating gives CASSSSERRGVSEKLFF.

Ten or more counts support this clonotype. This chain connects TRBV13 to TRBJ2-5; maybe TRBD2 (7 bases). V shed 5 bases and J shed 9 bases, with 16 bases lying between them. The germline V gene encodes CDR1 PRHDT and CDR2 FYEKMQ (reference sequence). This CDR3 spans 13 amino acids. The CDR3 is CASSVRGAAAQYF. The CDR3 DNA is TGTGCCAGCAGCGTACGGGGGGCCGCGGCCCAGTACTTC.

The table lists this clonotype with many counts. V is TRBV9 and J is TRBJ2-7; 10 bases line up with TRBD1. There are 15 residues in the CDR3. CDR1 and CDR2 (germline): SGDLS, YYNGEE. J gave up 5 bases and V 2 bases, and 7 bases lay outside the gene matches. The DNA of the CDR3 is TGTGCCAGCAGCGTTGGGACAGGGGTCGGAGACGAGCAGTACTTC. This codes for CASSVGTGVGDEQYF.

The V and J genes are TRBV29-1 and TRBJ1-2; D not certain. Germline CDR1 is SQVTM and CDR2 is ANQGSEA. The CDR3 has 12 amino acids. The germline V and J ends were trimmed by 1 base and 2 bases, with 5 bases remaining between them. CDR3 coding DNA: TGCAGCGTTGAAGCAGGAAACTATGGCTACACCTTC. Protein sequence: CSVEAGNYGYTF.

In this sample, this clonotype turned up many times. CDR3 residues: CASSFPHKASNSPLHF. DNA of the CDR3: TGTGCCAGCAGCTTCCCCCATAAGGCTAGTAATTCACCCCTCCACTTT. J is TRBJ1-6 and V is TRBV7-3, with D hard to call. The CDR3 sequence is 16 residues long. V was shortened by 3 bases and J by 6 bases, with 15 bases between the two germline ends. Germline V gene lookup returns CDR1 SGHTA and CDR2 FQGTGA.

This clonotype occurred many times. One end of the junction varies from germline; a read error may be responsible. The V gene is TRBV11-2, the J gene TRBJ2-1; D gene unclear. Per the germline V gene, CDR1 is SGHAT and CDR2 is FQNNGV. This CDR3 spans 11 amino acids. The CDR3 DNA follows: TGTGCCAGCAGCTCATATAATGAGTCTTGCTTC. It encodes CASSSYNESCF.

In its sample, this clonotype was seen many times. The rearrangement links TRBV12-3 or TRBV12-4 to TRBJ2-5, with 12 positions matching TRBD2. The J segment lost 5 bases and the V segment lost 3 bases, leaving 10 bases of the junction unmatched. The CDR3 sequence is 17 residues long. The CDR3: CASSFLFLAGGVETQYF. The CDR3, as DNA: TGTGCCAGCAGTTTTTTGTTCCTAGCGGGAGGGGTGGAGACCCAGTACTTC.

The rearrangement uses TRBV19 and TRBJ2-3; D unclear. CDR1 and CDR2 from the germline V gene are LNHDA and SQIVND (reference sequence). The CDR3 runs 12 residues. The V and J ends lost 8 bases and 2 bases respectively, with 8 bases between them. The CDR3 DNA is TGTGCCAGTGGTTTACACACAGATACGCAGTATTTT. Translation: CASGLHTDTQYF.

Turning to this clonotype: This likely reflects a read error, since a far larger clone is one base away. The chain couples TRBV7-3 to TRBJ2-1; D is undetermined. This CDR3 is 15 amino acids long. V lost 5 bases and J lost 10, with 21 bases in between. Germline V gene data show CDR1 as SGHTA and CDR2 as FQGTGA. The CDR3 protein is CASSPPRVQWSEQFF. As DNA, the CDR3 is TGTGCCAGCAGCCCCCCCCGGGTCCAGTGGAGCGAGCAGTTCTTC. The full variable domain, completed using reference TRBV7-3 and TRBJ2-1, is GAGVSQTPSNKVTEKGKYVELRCDPISGHTALYWYRQSLGQGPEFLIYFQGTGAADDSGLPNDRFFAVRPEGSVSTLKIQRTERGDSAVYLCASSPPRVQWSEQFFGPGTRLTVL.

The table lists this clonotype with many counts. The CDR3 loop reads CSATPLADSYNEQFF. For the CDR3, the DNA is TGCAGTGCTACCCCCCTGGCAGATAGTTACAATGAGCAGTTCTTC. The chain carries TRBV20-1 and TRBJ2-1; D is undetermined. The CDR3 loop spans 15 amino acids. The V end lost 4 bases, the J end lost 4 bases, and 17 bases lay between the germline ends. Per germline, CDR1 DFQATT and CDR2 SNEGSKA (reference sequence).

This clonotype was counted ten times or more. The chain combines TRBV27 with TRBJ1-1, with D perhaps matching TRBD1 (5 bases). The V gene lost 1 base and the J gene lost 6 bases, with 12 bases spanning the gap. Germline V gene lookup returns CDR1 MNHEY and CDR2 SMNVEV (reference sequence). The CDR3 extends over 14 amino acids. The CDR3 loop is CASSLFTGSAEAFF. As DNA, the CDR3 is TGTGCCAGCAGTTTATTTACAGGCTCGGCTGAAGCTTTCTTT.

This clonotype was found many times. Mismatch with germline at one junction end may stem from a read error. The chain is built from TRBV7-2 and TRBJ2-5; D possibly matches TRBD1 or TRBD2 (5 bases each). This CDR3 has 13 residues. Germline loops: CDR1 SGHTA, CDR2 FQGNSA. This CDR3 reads CASSLVGPEAQYF. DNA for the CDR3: TGTGCCAGCAGCTTAGTGGGACCAGAGGCCCAGTACTTC.

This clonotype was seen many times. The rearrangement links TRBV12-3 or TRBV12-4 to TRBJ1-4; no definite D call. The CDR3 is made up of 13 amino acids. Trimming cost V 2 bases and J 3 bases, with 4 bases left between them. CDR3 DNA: TGTGCCAGCAGTTTACGGGCTAATGAAAAACTGTTTTTT. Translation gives CASSLRANEKLFF.

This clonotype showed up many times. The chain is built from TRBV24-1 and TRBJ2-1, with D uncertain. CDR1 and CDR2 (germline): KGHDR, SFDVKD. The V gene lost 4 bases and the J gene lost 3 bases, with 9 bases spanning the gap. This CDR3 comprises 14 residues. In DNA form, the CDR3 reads TGTGCCACCAGTGAGGAGCAAAACTACAATGAGCAGTTCTTC. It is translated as CATSEEQNYNEQFF.